The 23 T cell receptor beta chains given below trace back to one sample, sequenced in a study of T-cell memory formation after mild COVID-19. One entry per CDR3 protein, called by TCRdb with MiXCR from the 5' RACE reads. The table has 250,000 or so distinct CDR3 sequences, about a sixth seen once. The specimen sequenced was PBMCs or a T cell subset sorted from them (not recorded which). These TCRs come from a man aged 18-30 years who had mild COVID-19 (a few samples of this study predate the infection). Cell type and time point are not known.

The V gene is TRBV5-1, the J gene TRBJ2-2; the D is unclear. The CDR3 covers 16 residues. CDR1 and CDR2 (germline): SGHRS, YFSETQ. V lost 1 base, J lost 6 bases, and 16 bases lay in between. DNA for the CDR3: TGCGCCAGCAGCTTGCGGGCCGAGATGAGGTCCGGGGAGCTGTTTTTT. As protein: CASSLRAEMRSGELFF.

This clonotype showed up just a few times. The rearrangement uses TRBV6-6 and TRBJ1-1; 8 bases align to TRBD1. This CDR3 has 11 residues. From germline, CDR1 is MNHNY and CDR2 SVGAGI (reference sequence). The J segment lost 8 bases and the V segment lost 7 bases, leaving 3 bases of the junction unmatched. CDR3 DNA: TGTGCCAGCATCCGGACAGGGGAAGCTTTCTTT. Its protein is CASIRTGEAFF.

The chain couples TRBV20-1 to TRBJ1-3; 8 nucleotides match TRBD1. Trimming removed 6 bases from V and 4 bases from J; junction bases left unmatched: 5. Germline V gene data show CDR1 as DFQATT and CDR2 as SNEGSKA (reference sequence). The CDR3 runs 13 residues. The CDR3 coding sequence is TGCAGTGCAACCCGGACAGGGGGAAACACCATATATTTT. Its translation is CSATRTGGNTIYF.

This CDR3 is CASSLMKGHTGELFF. For the CDR3, the DNA is TGTGCCAGCAGCTTAATGAAAGGGCACACCGGGGAGCTGTTTTTT. The chain employs TRBV7-2 and TRBJ2-2; no reliable D call. In germline, CDR1 is SGHTA, CDR2 FQGNSA. V was cut by 2 bases and J by 3 bases, with 10 bases left in between. The length of the CDR3 is 15 residues.

The sample holds a few counts of this clonotype. The J gene is TRBJ2-1, the V gene TRBV28, with 9 bases lining up with TRBD2. V dropped 6 bases and J dropped 7; count of bases not matched to a gene: 7. The CDR3 is 14 amino acids. CDR1 MDHEN and CDR2 SYDVKM come from the germline V gene. CDR3 in DNA: TGTGCCAGCAGGGTAGCGGGGGTGGGGAATGAGCAGTTCTTC. It specifies CASRVAGVGNEQFF.

This clonotype was seen a few times. This chain connects TRBV5-1 to TRBJ1-4, with a tentative D call TRBD1 (5 bases). Germline V CDR1 and CDR2: SGHRS, YFSETQ. CDR3 length: 15 amino acids. The germline V and J ends were trimmed by 0 bases and 1 base, with 7 bases remaining between them. In nucleotides, the CDR3 is TGCGCCAGCAGCTTGGGGGACGGAACTAATGAAAAACTGTTTTTT. Translation gives CASSLGDGTNEKLFF. Complete variable domain (other parts from reference TRBV5-1 and TRBJ1-4): KAGVTQTPRYLIKTRGQQVTLSCSPISGHRSVSWYQQTPGQGLQFLFEYFSETQRNKGNFPGRFSGRQFSNSRSEMNVSTLELGDSALYLCASSLGDGTNEKLFFGSGTQLSVL.

The chain links TRBV6-2 or TRBV6-3 to TRBJ2-3; possibly TRBD1 or TRBD2 for D (5 bases each). V dropped 4 bases and J dropped 6 bases, with 11 bases sitting between them. The germline CDR1 and CDR2 sequences are MNHEY and SVGEGT. There are 13 residues in the CDR3. The DNA of the CDR3 is TGTGCCAGCAGTTCCCGGGGCGTGGATACGCAGTATTTT. Translated, it gives CASSSRGVDTQYF.

This clonotype has only a few counts. The chain uses TRBV5-1 and TRBJ1-1, with TRBD1 matching 7 bases. Trimming at V came to 4 bases and at J to 2 bases, leaving 5 bases not matched to a gene. Germline assignment: CDR1 SGHRS and CDR2 YFSETQ. The CDR3 runs 14 residues. CDR3 sequence reads: CASSQRDSNTEAFF. CDR3 nucleotides: TGCGCCAGCAGCCAAAGGGACAGCAACACTGAAGCTTTCTTT.

This clonotype was seen a few times. The chain links TRBV12-3 or TRBV12-4 to TRBJ2-3, with D perhaps TRBD2 (5 bases). V lost 1 base and J 5 bases, leaving 13 bases between the germline ends. This CDR3 is built from 15 residues. The DNA of the CDR3 is TGTGCCAGCAGTTTAGTGGGCCTCCGGGGAGATACGCAGTATTTT. This translates into CASSLVGLRGDTQYF.

This clonotype came up a few times. The CDR3 loop reads CASSHQGAGELFF. The CDR3 region has the DNA TGTGCCAGCAGCCACCAGGGAGCCGGGGAGCTGTTTTTT. The chain recombines TRBV6-2 or TRBV6-3 with TRBJ2-2, with D tentatively TRBD1 or TRBD2 (5 bases each). V was shortened by 6 bases and J by 6 bases, with 11 bases between the two germline ends. The V gene's germline CDR1 is MNHEY and CDR2 SVGEGT. The CDR3 has 13 residues.

This clonotype was seen a handful of times. This chain joins TRBV11-2 and TRBJ2-5, with D perhaps matching TRBD1 (5 bases). Trimming removed 1 base from V and 5 bases from J, with 17 bases in between. CDR1 and CDR2 (germline): SGHAT, FQNNGV. This CDR3 comprises 16 residues. In nucleotides, the CDR3 is TGTGCCAGCAGCTTAGGAAAACAGGCGGTAGGGGAGACCCAGTACTTC. Its protein is CASSLGKQAVGETQYF.

The sample holds a few counts of this clonotype. The chain is built from TRBV12-3 or TRBV12-4 and TRBJ1-5; tentative D call: TRBD1 (5 bases). The V gene lost 6 bases and the J gene lost 7 bases, with 10 bases spanning the gap. CDR3 length equals 12 residues. As DNA, the CDR3 is TGTGCCAGCAGCACGGGACGCCAGCCCCAGCATTTT. This gives the protein CASSTGRQPQHF.

This clonotype was counted a few times. The V and J genes are TRBV3-1 and TRBJ2-4; weak D call: TRBD2 (7 bases). V lost 4 bases to trimming and J lost 0 bases, with 10 bases between them. The germline gives CDR1 LGHDT, CDR2 YNNKEL (reference sequence). The CDR3 sequence is 15 residues long. CDR3 bases: TGTGCCAGCAGCCTGCGGGGGCAAGCCAAAAACATTCAGTACTTC. It encodes CASSLRGQAKNIQYF.

In DNA form, the CDR3 reads TGTGCCAGCGAGGGCGCGGGGGGAAGCACAGATACGCAGTATTTT. Protein product: CASEGAGGSTDTQYF. The rearrangement uses TRBV2 and TRBJ2-3; 8 bases fit TRBD2. Germline-derived CDR1 and CDR2 are SNHLY and FYNNEI. The CDR3 is 15 residues long. V shed 8 bases, J shed 0 bases, and the junction held 7 bases outside the gene matches.

V and J are TRBV5-1 and TRBJ1-4, with TRBD1 matching 11 bases. From germline, CDR1 is SGHRS and CDR2 YFSETQ. V lost 0 bases to trimming and J lost 1 base; unmatched junction nucleotides: 2. The CDR3 covers 17 residues. CDR3 nucleotide sequence: TGCGCCAGCAGCTTGGGGACAGGGGGCGTAACTAATGAAAAACTGTTTTTT. This gives the protein CASSLGTGGVTNEKLFF.

This chain links TRBV29-1 with TRBJ2-3; D remains ambiguous. The CDR3 loop spans 11 amino acids. In germline, CDR1 is SQVTM, CDR2 ANQGSEA. V lost 5 bases, J lost 4 bases, and 7 bases lay in between. The CDR3 region has the DNA TGCAGCGTTAAGCTGGCAGATACGCAGTATTTT. Translated, it gives CSVKLADTQYF.

CDR3 sequence reads: CASSLEGMGEKLFF. DNA for the CDR3: TGTGCCAGCAGCTTAGAGGGGATGGGCGAAAAACTGTTTTTT. This chain links TRBV7-9 with TRBJ1-4; D is possibly TRBD1 (5 bases). V lost 1 base and J 8 bases, leaving 11 bases between the germline ends. Germline CDR1 and CDR2: SEHNR and FQNEAQ (reference sequence). The CDR3 is 14 residues long. The whole variable domain, remainder taken from reference TRBV7-9 and TRBJ1-4, is DTGVSQNPRHKITKRGQNVTFRCDPISEHNRLYWYRQTLGQGPEFLTYFQNEAQLEKSRLLSDRFSAERPKGSFSTLEIQRTEQGDSAMYLCASSLEGMGEKLFFGSGTQLSVL.

The rearrangement links TRBV4-3 to TRBJ1-6; 8 bases align to TRBD1. Germline trimming cut 0 bases from V and 7 bases from J; bases unmatched to any gene: 5. Germline V gene data show CDR1 as LGHNA and CDR2 as YSLEER. The CDR3 has 16 amino acids. CDR3 nucleotide sequence: TGCGCCAGCAGCCAAGAATTAGGACAGGGCAATTCACCCCTCCACTTT. This gives the protein CASSQELGQGNSPLHF.

In its sample, this clonotype was seen many times. The CDR3 loop reads CASSVNRGGSNNEQFF. For the CDR3, the DNA is TGCGCCAGCAGCGTTAACCGGGGGGGAAGCAACAATGAGCAGTTCTTC. V and J are TRBV5-1 and TRBJ2-1, with 8 bases matching TRBD2. Germline V lookup: CDR1 SGHRS, CDR2 YFSETQ. V lost 4 bases, J lost 5 bases, and 11 bases stayed unmatched. CDR3 length equals 16 residues.

This clonotype was counted ten times or more. The rearrangement links TRBV9 to TRBJ1-2, with D unresolved. This CDR3 is 12 amino acids long. Looked up from germline, CDR1 is SGDLS and CDR2 is YYNGEE. V was clipped by 3 bases and J by 3 bases, with 6 bases between them. CDR3 protein: CASSASHYGYTF. CDR3 sequence (DNA): TGTGCCAGCAGCGCCTCGCACTATGGCTACACCTTC.

This clonotype showed up just a few times. The rearrangement uses TRBV19 and TRBJ1-1; the D gene is possibly TRBD1 (6 bases). The germline V gene has CDR1 LNHDA and CDR2 SQIVND (reference sequence). V was cut by 5 bases and J by 5 bases, with 18 bases left in between. The CDR3 loop spans 15 amino acids. DNA of the CDR3: TGTGCCAGTAGTGGTGGGGACACCTCTTGGACTGAAGCTTTCTTT. Residues: CASSGGDTSWTEAFF.

In this sample, this clonotype turned up a few times. The V and J genes are TRBV4-3 and TRBJ2-3; 7 bases agree with TRBD1. This CDR3 is built from 14 residues. The trim removed 4 bases at V and 4 bases at J, leaving 5 bases unmatched. Looked up from germline, CDR1 is LGHNA and CDR2 is YSLEER. The CDR3 loop reads CASSPQGPADTQYF. CDR3 in DNA: TGCGCCAGCAGCCCACAGGGGCCAGCAGATACGCAGTATTTT.

Only a few counts were recorded for this clonotype. The chain couples TRBV10-3 to TRBJ2-7; D not certain. Germline assignment: CDR1 ENHRY and CDR2 SYGVKD. This CDR3 has 13 amino acids. Between the trimmed V and J ends, which lost 0 bases and 0 bases, there was a span of 3 bases. The DNA of the CDR3 is TGTGCCATCAGTGAGTCCAGCTCCTACGAGCAGTACTTC. Translation: CAISESSSYEQYF.